In this sample, the clone carrying this T cell receptor (beta chain) turned up once. Antigen specificity is unknown. These data originate in a study of identifying expanded T cells in peripheral blood. General observations from the study: Differentially abundant clones: 1 to 1.5 between replicates, 16.4 at approximately two weeks, less than 20 at four.

Collection occurred without any documented infections or immune events in donors. Profiled with immunoSEQ multiplex PCR; TCRdb holds only in-frame clones, not every one. The data contain approximately 90,000 clones, roughly 86% of them singletons. The sample consisted of blood. The TCR was taken from a person aged 18 to 75 in good health.

The CDR3 protein is CASSAQGGVGYTF. CDR3 DNA: TGTGCCAGCAGCGCACAGGGTGGGGTTGGCTACACCTTC. This chain uses TRBV7-9 with TRBJ1-2; TRBD1 might be the D (6 bases). The germline CDR1 and CDR2 sequences are SEHNR and FQNEAQ (reference sequence). Trimming took 5 bases from V and 7 from J, leaving 14 bases between them. CDR3 length: 13 residues.